The 14 T cell receptor beta chains listed next were all sequenced from one sample in a study of immune evolution from preneoplasia to lung adenocarcinoma. Data came from immunoSEQ multiplex PCR; TCRdb stores just in-frame clones and leaves some out. The table has 8,000 to 9,500 clones, around 73% seen once. Sequenced sample: FFPE minimally invasive lung adenocarcinoma tissue. Receptors were obtained from a donor older than 65 with lung adenocarcinoma.

This clone was observed a handful of times. The rearrangement links TRBV10-3 to TRBJ1-1; D remains unclear. In germline, CDR1 is ENHRY, CDR2 SYGVKD. V was pared by 4 bases and J by 3 bases, with 12 bases between. The CDR3 contains 14 residues. DNA of the CDR3: TGTGCCATCAGTGTTCGTGGCAGAGACACTGAAGCTTTCTTT. Amino acids: CAISVRGRDTEAFF.

This rearrangement joins TRBV19 to TRBJ2-5; D unclear. V lost 3 bases and J 1 base, leaving 0 bases between the germline ends. The CDR3 loop spans 11 amino acids. Germline CDR1 and CDR2: LNHDA and SQIVND (reference sequence). The CDR3 DNA sequence: TGTGCCAGTAGTATCCAAGAGACCCAGTACTTC. This sequence encodes CASSIQETQYF.

The sample holds one count of this clone. This chain joins TRBV7-2 and TRBJ1-2; D gene unclear. Trimming cost V 1 base and J 6 bases, with 9 bases left between them. CDR3 length: 13 amino acids. Germline V CDR1 and CDR2: SGHTA, FQGNSA. This chain's CDR3 is CASSLDGRNGYTF. The CDR3 nucleotides read TGTGCCAGCAGCTTAGATGGGAGGAATGGCTACACCTTC.

This chain connects TRBV2 to TRBJ2-3; D remains ambiguous. CDR1 and CDR2 (germline): SNHLY, FYNNEI. The CDR3 is made up of 13 amino acids. The germline V and J ends were trimmed by 4 bases and 2 bases, with 7 bases remaining between them. The CDR3 DNA reads as TGTGCCAGCAGTGGCCAGCTCACAGATACGCAGTATTTT. Its translation: CASSGQLTDTQYF.

This clone was recorded only once. The CDR3 region has the DNA TGCAGCGTTGACGGCGGGCTCACGCGGGCGGGGACCCAGTACTTC. Translating it yields CSVDGGLTRAGTQYF. The rearrangement joins TRBV29-1 to TRBJ2-5; tentatively, D is TRBD2 (5 bases). The CDR3 contains 15 residues. Germline loops: CDR1 SQVTM, CDR2 ANQGSEA. The V and J ends lost 3 bases and 7 bases respectively, with 21 bases between them.

Comments on this clone: Other DNA sequences in this specimen translate into the identical CDR3. The chain couples TRBV7-3 to TRBJ2-1; D is undetermined. The length of the CDR3 is 15 residues. CDR1 is SGHTA and CDR2 is FQGTGA in the germline V gene. Trimming removed 4 bases at V and 0 bases at J, with 10 bases between. CDR3 protein: CASSSSPSSYNEQFF. The CDR3 DNA reads as TGTGCCAGCAGCTCCAGTCCAAGCTCCTACAATGAGCAGTTCTTC.

This clone was counted between two and nine times. This chain links TRBV5-4 with TRBJ2-7; 12 positions agree with TRBD1. V lost 4 bases and J lost 4; bases outside the gene matches: 9. The V gene's germline CDR1 is SGHNT and CDR2 YYREEE (reference sequence). There are 16 residues in the CDR3. The CDR3 loop reads CASSPRGTGGPYEQYF. CDR3 nucleotide sequence: TGTGCCAGCAGCCCGCGGGGGACAGGGGGCCCTTACGAGCAGTACTTC. Based on the CDR3 plus reference TRBV5-4 and TRBJ2-7, the full variable domain is ETGVTQSPTHLIKTRGQQVTLRCSSQSGHNTVSWYQQALGQGPQFIFQYYREEENGRGNFPPRFSGLQFPNYSSELNVNALELDDSALYLCASSPRGTGGPYEQYFGPGTRLTVT.

This chain uses TRBV28 with TRBJ2-7; 7 bases line up with TRBD1. The CDR3 consists of 15 residues. The trim removed 5 bases at V and 0 bases at J, leaving 7 bases unmatched. CDR1 is MDHEN and CDR2 is SYDVKM in the germline V gene. CDR3 sequence (DNA): TGTGCCAGCAGTCCATGGACAGGAAGCTCCTACGAGCAGTACTTC. It translates to CASSPWTGSSYEQYF. The full variable domain, in which reference TRBV28 and TRBJ2-7 provide the parts outside the CDR3, is DVKVTQSSRYLVKRTGEKVFLECVQDMDHENMFWYRQDPGLGLRLIYFSYDVKMKEKGDIPEGYSVSREKKERFSLILESASTNQTSMYLCASSPWTGSSYEQYFGPGTRLTVT.

This chain links TRBV7-2 with TRBJ2-2; TRBD2 might be the D (7 bases). V was shortened by 5 bases and J by 2 bases, with 18 bases between the two germline ends. Per germline, CDR1 SGHTA and CDR2 FQGNSA. This CDR3 spans 17 amino acids. This CDR3 reads CASSPWGGFTNTGELFF. The CDR3, as DNA: TGTGCCAGCAGCCCGTGGGGGGGCTTTACTAACACCGGGGAGCTGTTTTTT. Full variable domain (outside the CDR3, taken from reference TRBV7-2 and TRBJ2-2): GAGVSQSPSNKVTEKGKDVELRCDPISGHTALYWYRQSLGQGLEFLIYFQGNSAPDKSGLPSDRFSAERTGGSVSTLTIQRTQQEDSAVYLCASSPWGGFTNTGELFFGEGSRLTVL.

The chain carries TRBV19 and TRBJ2-3; no firm D call. The CDR3 is 16 amino acids. The V end lost 5 bases, the J end lost 1 base, and 16 bases lay between the germline ends. Germline CDR1 LNHDA, CDR2 SQIVND (reference sequence). DNA for the CDR3: TGTGCCAGTAGTGCAGAAGTGCGTGTCGGCACAGATACGCAGTATTTT. It is translated as CASSAEVRVGTDTQYF.

V and J are TRBV6-5 and TRBJ2-1; D call uncertain. The length of the CDR3 is 14 residues. Trimming removed 0 bases from V and 10 bases from J, with 13 bases in between. Germline V gene data show CDR1 as MNHEY and CDR2 as SVGAGI. Here the CDR3 DNA reads TGTGCCAGCAGTTACTCGGGCCCCCTGGGGGAGCAGTTCTTC. It translates to CASSYSGPLGEQFF.

The chain is built from TRBV9 and TRBJ2-5; 8 positions agree with TRBD1. V shed 3 bases, J shed 4 bases, and the junction held 8 bases outside the gene matches. The CDR3 is made up of 15 amino acids. CDR1 and CDR2 from the germline V gene are SGDLS and YYNGEE. The DNA of the CDR3 is TGTGCCAGCAGCGGGTCGACAGGGGCAGCAGAGACCCAGTACTTC. This codes for CASSGSTGAAETQYF.

The rearrangement joins TRBV28 to TRBJ2-5; D may match TRBD1 or TRBD2 (5 bases each). CDR1 is MDHEN and CDR2 is SYDVKM in the germline V gene. V lost 6 bases to trimming and J lost 2 bases, with 22 bases between them. The CDR3 has 17 residues. Written as DNA, the CDR3 is TGTGCCAGCAGGAAGACCGGGACCGGCCCTATTCAAGAGACCCAGTACTTC. It translates to CASRKTGTGPIQETQYF.

This rearrangement joins TRBV28 to TRBJ1-1; D may be TRBD1 (5 bases). Germline loops: CDR1 MDHEN, CDR2 SYDVKM. This CDR3 region has 14 residues. Trimming stripped 3 bases from V and 5 bases from J, with 13 bases between. The CDR3 bases are TGTGCCAGCAGTTTTATGGGGGTTGAGACTGAAGCTTTCTTT. As protein: CASSFMGVETEAFF.